What follows is one TCR beta chain and its context. Authors' methods: Amplification from reference gene primers served as the basis for estimated nucleated cell counts. Here immunoSEQ multiplex PCR was the method, and the copy in TCRdb shows in-frame clones only, minus some. D and trimming come from the DNA, and the V and J calls and clone size come from that table. The sample has around 43,000 clones, about 85% seen once; the top ten hold around 29%. The sample is drawn from a study of blood T cell repertoires in COVID-19. Study details: Specimens from acute and convalescent COVID-19 originated in the United States, Italy and Spain. Sources were T cells, B-cell-depleted T cells, or PBMCs; the material itself was cDNA or gDNA.

V lost 3 bases, J lost 7 bases, and 6 bases stayed unmatched. Per the germline V gene, CDR1 is SGDLS and CDR2 is YYNGEE. This CDR3 has 14 amino acids. This TCR was recovered from an elderly woman with acute or convalescent COVID-19. Sequencing was done on a sample of peripheral blood. The chain joins TRBV9 to TRBJ1-2, with 10 positions matching TRBD1. The CDR3 loop reads CASSGGTGVAGYTF. CDR3 bases: TGTGCCAGCAGCGGGGGGACAGGGGTGGCTGGCTACACCTTC.